The 26 T cell receptor beta chains reported below all come from one sample, sequenced in a study of radiation and T cells in renal cell carcinoma. Time point indicated: blood 4 weeks post-SBRT, at nephrectomy. Treatment in this sample: 15 Gy SBRT to primary tumor, nephrectomy 4 weeks later. Sequencing used immunoSEQ multiplex PCR; TCRdb keeps in-frame clones, though not all of them. Found here are fewer than 85,000 clones, nearly 90% of them singletons; the top ten hold approximately 6%. The starting material was blood, obtained from a patient whose treatment included radiotherapy and nephrectomy. These receptors all come from a woman in her seventies with renal cell carcinoma.

The chain employs TRBV7-2 and TRBJ1-5, with D possibly being TRBD1 (6 bases). The germline V gene has CDR1 SGHTA and CDR2 FQGNSA. V shed 3 bases and J shed 0 bases, with 12 bases lying between them. There are 16 residues in the CDR3. The CDR3 bases are TGTGCCAGCAGCTTTCTAGGGGGGTATAGCAATCAGCCCCAGCATTTT. Translated, it gives CASSFLGGYSNQPQHF.

V gene TRBV5-1 combines with J gene TRBJ2-1; D possibly corresponds to TRBD2 (6 bases). Between the trimmed V and J ends, which lost 4 bases and 0 bases, there was a span of 14 bases. CDR1 is SGHRS, CDR2 YFSETQ, per germline. CDR3 length: 16 residues. CDR3 nucleotides: TGCGCCAGCAGCCGGGGGAGCGCCCCCTCCTACAATGAGCAGTTCTTC. It yields the protein CASSRGSAPSYNEQFF.

The chain recombines TRBV5-5 with TRBJ1-1; D is ambiguous. Trimming shortened V by 3 bases and J by 3 bases, and 9 bases separated the two germline ends. Germline values: CDR1 SGHKS, CDR2 YYEKEE (reference sequence). This CDR3 has 13 residues. This CDR3 reads CASSSRWDTEAFF. In nucleotides, the CDR3 is TGTGCCAGCAGCTCAAGGTGGGACACTGAAGCTTTCTTT.

The J gene is TRBJ1-1, the V gene TRBV5-1, with D tentatively TRBD1 (5 bases). Germline CDR1 SGHRS, CDR2 YFSETQ. Trimming stripped 3 bases from V and 6 bases from J, with 9 bases between. The CDR3 has 12 residues. The CDR3 coding sequence is TGCGCCAGCAGCTCGACAGCTTCTGAAGCTTTCTTT. Translating gives CASSSTASEAFF. Full variable domain (outside the CDR3, taken from reference TRBV5-1 and TRBJ1-1): KAGVTQTPRYLIKTRGQQVTLSCSPISGHRSVSWYQQTPGQGLQFLFEYFSETQRNKGNFPGRFSGRQFSNSRSEMNVSTLELGDSALYLCASSSTASEAFFGQGTRLTVV.

This clone appeared once. The rearrangement links TRBV11-3 to TRBJ2-7, with D perhaps matching TRBD1 (5 bases). The V gene's germline CDR1 is SGHNT and CDR2 YENEEA. The CDR3 consists of 13 residues. Trimming stripped 2 bases from V and 6 bases from J, with 11 bases between. In DNA, the CDR3 is TGTGCCAGCAGCTTAAGTTTCAGGGCCGAGCAGTACTTC. Translated, it gives CASSLSFRAEQYF.

This chain uses TRBV4-3 with TRBJ2-3, with D uncertain. Looked up from germline, CDR1 is LGHNA and CDR2 is YSLEER. The germline V and J ends were trimmed by 0 bases and 6 bases, with 10 bases remaining between them. This CDR3 contains 14 residues. The CDR3 nucleotides read TGCGCCAGCAGCCAAGACATCAATCGGGATACGCAGTATTTT. Residues: CASSQDINRDTQYF.

A few counts support this clone. The chain's CDR3 is CASTKTDENTEAFF. DNA for the CDR3: TGTGCCAGCACCAAGACAGACGAGAACACTGAAGCTTTCTTT. The rearrangement links TRBV6-4 to TRBJ1-1; TRBD1 might be the D (5 bases). V gave up 7 bases and J gave up 1 base, with 13 bases separating them. The CDR3 consists of 14 residues. The germline gives CDR1 MRHNA, CDR2 SNTAGT.

This clone occurred a few times. V usage is TRBV11-2 and J usage is TRBJ1-6; 7 bases line up with TRBD1. Germline V gives CDR1 SGHAT, CDR2 FQNNGV. V was pared by 6 bases and J by 13 bases, with 15 bases of the junction left unmatched. The CDR3 spans 15 residues. The CDR3 DNA reads as TGTGCCAGCAGACCGGGACAGCGAAATCATAATCCCCTCCACTTT. Encoded protein: CASRPGQRNHNPLHF.

The genes are TRBV6-5 and TRBJ1-5; 8 bases are shared with TRBD1. Germline V gene data show CDR1 as MNHEY and CDR2 as SVGAGI. With V trimmed by 2 bases and J by 3 bases, 6 bases remained unmatched. There are 16 residues in the CDR3. CDR3: CASSYPKDRDNQPQHF. Written as DNA, the CDR3 is TGTGCCAGCAGTTACCCGAAGGACAGGGACAATCAGCCCCAGCATTTT.

This chain links TRBV11-2 with TRBJ2-1, with 9 bases that match TRBD2. V gave up 5 bases and J gave up 6 bases; unmatched junction bases: 5. Germline V gene sequence: CDR1 SGHAT, CDR2 FQNNGV. The CDR3 length is 14 residues. The CDR3 nucleotides are TGTGCCAGCAGCCCGGCGGGGGGGTCCAATGAGCAGTTCTTC. It yields the protein CASSPAGGSNEQFF.

The chain joins TRBV2 to TRBJ1-4, with D perhaps matching TRBD1 (6 bases). V lost 6 bases to trimming and J lost 5 bases, with 16 bases between them. This CDR3 spans 15 amino acids. Germline loops: CDR1 SNHLY, CDR2 FYNNEI. For the CDR3, the DNA is TGTGCCAGCAGGCGGGTTAGAGGGGGGAATGAAAAACTGTTTTTT. This encodes CASRRVRGGNEKLFF. Full variable domain (remainder filled in from reference TRBV2 and TRBJ1-4): EPEVTQTPSHQVTQMGQEVILRCVPISNHLYFYWYRQILGQKVEFLVSFYNNEISEKSEIFDDQFSVERPDGSNFTLKIRSTKLEDSAMYFCASRRVRGGNEKLFFGSGTQLSVL.

The CDR3 coding sequence is TGCAGCGGTTGGAGGGGGGCCTTGAACACTGAAGCTTTCTTT. It specifies CSGWRGALNTEAFF. This chain links TRBV29-1 with TRBJ1-1, with D perhaps matching TRBD1 (6 bases). Trimming stripped 7 bases from V and 0 bases from J, with 15 bases between. Germline V lookup: CDR1 SQVTM, CDR2 ANQGSEA. This CDR3 spans 14 amino acids.

This sequence joins TRBV6-1 and TRBJ2-3; 7 nucleotides align to TRBD2. Trimming at V came to 0 bases and at J to 0 bases, leaving 9 bases not matched to a gene. The CDR3 totals 18 residues. CDR1 is MNHNS and CDR2 is SASEGT in the germline V gene. CDR3 in DNA: TGTGCCAGCAGTGAAGCGGAAGCGGGGCTTCCAAGCACAGATACGCAGTATTTT. This sequence encodes CASSEAEAGLPSTDTQYF.

V gene TRBV6-5 combines with J gene TRBJ1-1, with D possibly TRBD1 on 6 matching bases. Trimming took off 2 bases at V and 1 base at J, with 8 bases between the two ends. Germline-derived CDR1 and CDR2 are MNHEY and SVGAGI. CDR3 length: 14 residues. As DNA, the CDR3 is TGTGCCAGCAGTTACCAGGGGCCGAACACTGAAGCTTTCTTT. Amino acids: CASSYQGPNTEAFF.

V gene TRBV5-1 combines with J gene TRBJ2-1, with 7 positions matching TRBD1. Germline-derived CDR1 and CDR2 are SGHRS and YFSETQ. V lost 3 bases and J lost 3; bases outside the gene matches: 9. This CDR3 is 16 amino acids long. The CDR3 sequence: CASSSMTGKFYNEQFF. CDR3 nucleotides: TGCGCCAGCAGCTCGATGACAGGGAAATTCTACAATGAGCAGTTCTTC.

This clone was seen a single time. This chain connects TRBV15 to TRBJ2-7, with a tentative D call TRBD2 (5 bases). Trimming took 1 base from V and 9 from J, leaving 10 bases between them. CDR1 and CDR2 from the germline V gene are LNHNV and YYDKDF (reference sequence). The CDR3 loop spans 12 amino acids. CDR3 nucleotides: TGTGCCACCAGCAGAGCGGACTTCGGGCAGTACTTC. It is translated as CATSRADFGQYF.

The chain links TRBV15 to TRBJ1-3; TRBD1 matches at 11 bases. CDR1 LNHNV and CDR2 YYDKDF come from the germline V gene (reference sequence). The CDR3 covers 19 residues. V gave up 0 bases and J gave up 0 bases; unmatched junction bases: 7. In nucleotides, the CDR3 is TGTGCCACCAGCAGAGATGGGACAGGGGGTCTTAGCTCTGGAAACACCATATATTTT. Translated, it gives CATSRDGTGGLSSGNTIYF.

The chain has TRBV9 and TRBJ1-4; tentatively, D is TRBD1 (6 bases). Germline lookup yields CDR1 SGDLS and CDR2 YYNGEE. V lost 0 bases and J 4 bases, leaving 13 bases between the germline ends. The CDR3 covers 16 residues. This CDR3 is CASSVGQGYLNEKLFF. The CDR3 nucleotides read TGTGCCAGCAGCGTAGGGCAGGGGTACCTTAATGAAAAACTGTTTTTT.

The CDR3 DNA sequence: TGTGCCAGCTCCCGGATGCAGGGAAATCAGCCCCAGCATTTT. This encodes CASSRMQGNQPQHF. The rearrangement uses TRBV19 and TRBJ1-5; the D gene is possibly TRBD1 (5 bases). Trimming stripped 9 bases from V and 4 bases from J, with 16 bases between. The CDR3 length is 14 residues. From germline, CDR1 is LNHDA and CDR2 SQIVND (reference sequence).

This CDR3 is CASSPFGQYNEKLFF. The CDR3 bases are TGTGCCAGCAGTCCTTTCGGACAGTATAATGAAAAACTGTTTTTT. The chain uses TRBV27 and TRBJ1-4, with D possibly matching TRBD1 (6 bases). CDR1 MNHEY and CDR2 SMNVEV come from the germline V gene (reference sequence). Trimming took 5 bases from V and 4 from J, leaving 14 bases between them. The CDR3 has 15 amino acids.

The gene calls are TRBV11-2 and TRBJ2-7; the D is unclear. Germline CDR1 is SGHAT and CDR2 is FQNNGV. V lost 4 bases, J lost 3 bases, and 10 bases lay in between. This CDR3 region has 13 residues. The CDR3 protein is CASSSSAVYEQYF. The CDR3, as DNA: TGTGCCAGCAGCTCCTCGGCAGTCTACGAGCAGTACTTC.

V usage is TRBV6-5 and J usage is TRBJ2-7; D gene unclear. The CDR3 loop spans 11 amino acids. Per germline, CDR1 MNHEY and CDR2 SVGAGI. Trimming took 0 bases from V and 5 from J, leaving 2 bases between them. Here the CDR3 reads CASSYSDEQYF. Here the CDR3 DNA reads TGTGCCAGCAGTTACTCGGACGAGCAGTACTTC.

CDR3 bases: TGTGCCACCAGCAGAGATCAGAGGGACTATTCCTACGAGCAGTACTTC. This translates into CATSRDQRDYSYEQYF. The J gene is TRBJ2-7, the V gene TRBV15; TRBD2 agrees at 7 bases. The V gene end was trimmed by 0 bases and the J gene end by 1 base; junction bases not matched to a gene: 6. This CDR3 comprises 16 residues. Germline V gene lookup returns CDR1 LNHNV and CDR2 YYDKDF (reference sequence).

The genes are TRBV5-6 and TRBJ1-5; D is unclear. The CDR3 runs to 16 residues. V gave up 0 bases and J gave up 0 bases, with 10 bases separating them. CDR1 SGHDT and CDR2 YYEEEE come from the germline V gene. The CDR3 nucleotides are TGTGCCAGCAGCTTGGTTGGGGAGAGTAGCAATCAGCCCCAGCATTTT. Translated: CASSLVGESSNQPQHF.

The rearrangement uses TRBV4-2 and TRBJ2-2; tentatively, D is TRBD2 (6 bases). The V gene lost 3 bases and the J gene lost 0 bases, with 14 bases spanning the gap. The V gene's germline CDR1 is LGHNA and CDR2 YNFKEQ. This CDR3 is built from 17 residues. CDR3: CASSQMLGGTNTGELFF. DNA of the CDR3: TGTGCCAGCAGCCAGATGTTGGGGGGTACGAACACCGGGGAGCTGTTTTTT.

V usage is TRBV30 and J usage is TRBJ1-5, with a weak D call TRBD1 (5 bases). The V gene lost 0 bases and the J gene lost 2 bases, with 14 bases spanning the gap. Per the germline V gene, CDR1 is GTSNPN and CDR2 is SVGIG (reference sequence). The length of the CDR3 is 16 residues. Here the CDR3 DNA reads TGTGCCTGGAGTGTACTGCGAGGGGTTGGCAATCAGCCCCAGCATTTT. Residues: CAWSVLRGVGNQPQHF.